These T cell receptor beta chains were read from a single sample in a study of blood T cell repertoires in COVID-19. Clones were read by immunoSEQ multiplex PCR, and TCRdb kept only the in-frame ones, dropping some. There are some 360,000 clones in the sample; approximately 87% occur only once, and approximately 2.4% lies in the top ten. The sample taken for sequencing was peripheral blood. These receptors originate from a woman between 55 and 75 years old with COVID-19, enrolled during active disease. Each CDR3 is given with its conserved first and last residue. D genes are given only for firm matches. Where a row states a size, it is once, few, many or the class of an expanded clone; other rows omit it.

j_call | clone_size | v_call | d_call | cdr3_nt | cdr3_aa
TRBJ2-7 | . | TRBV27 | . | TGTGCCAGCAGTTCCGGGACATACTCCTACGAGCAGTACTTC | CASSSGTYSYEQYF
TRBJ2-2 | . | TRBV9 | . | TGTGCCAGCAGCGGCGGGGATTCGAACACCGGGGAGCTGTTTTTT | CASSGGDSNTGELFF
TRBJ2-2 | . | TRBV6-1 | . | TGTGCCAGCAGTGATAGAGGTAGATCCACCGGGGAGCTGTTTTTT | CASSDRGRSTGELFF
TRBJ2-3 | once | TRBV9 | TRBD2 | TGTGCCAGCAGCGTAGGGCTAGCGGGGGGGCCGGCAGATACGCAGTATTTT | CASSVGLAGGPADTQYF
TRBJ2-3 | once | TRBV5-1 | TRBD2 | TGCGCCAGCAGCTTCAGCGGGGGGGCGGCTGATACGCAGTATTTT | CASSFSGGAADTQYF
TRBJ1-4 | . | TRBV28 | TRBD1 | TGTGCCAGCAGTTTGGTCTACAGGGGAGGAGGAGAAAAACTGTTTTTT | CASSLVYRGGGEKLFF
TRBJ1-4 | . | TRBV7-2 | . | TGTGCCAGCAGCCGTTTCGGGGGGGATAATGAAAAACTGTTTTTT | CASSRFGGDNEKLFF
TRBJ2-3 | . | TRBV20-1 | . | TGCAGTGCTAGTAAGGTATCCCTAGCTGTCACGACAGATACGCAGTATTTT | CSASKVSLAVTTDTQYF
TRBJ2-7 | . | TRBV5-5 | TRBD1 | TGTGCCAGCAGCGGGACAGGGGACGAGCAGTACTTC | CASSGTGDEQYF
TRBJ1-2 | once | TRBV5-4 | TRBD1 | TGTGCCAGCAGCCTGAGGGGGCGCTTGGGCTACACCTTC | CASSLRGRLGYTF
TRBJ2-2 | . | TRBV28 | TRBD1 | TGTGCCAGCAGTTTTCCCCTAGGACAGGGGGAGCGAAACACCGGGGAGCTGTTTTTT | CASSFPLGQGERNTGELFF
TRBJ1-1 | . | TRBV12-3/TRBV12-4 | . | TGTGCCAGCAGTTTAGACACCTACACTGAAGCTTTCTTT | CASSLDTYTEAFF
TRBJ2-7 | . | TRBV15 | TRBD1 | TGTGCCACCAGAAAGACAGGGTCCAGGCACGAGCAGTACTTC | CATRKTGSRHEQYF
TRBJ1-2 | . | TRBV5-4 | TRBD1 | TGTGCCAGCAGCCGGACAGGGGGCACCTATGGCTACACCTTC | CASSRTGGTYGYTF
TRBJ1-1 | . | TRBV14 | . | TGTGCCAGCAGCCGCCAGGGGCTCACTGAAGCTTTCTTT | CASSRQGLTEAFF
TRBJ1-4 | . | TRBV5-8 | TRBD1 | TGTGCCAGCAGCACCGGGACAGGGGATGAAAAACTGTTTTTT | CASSTGTGDEKLFF
TRBJ1-6 | . | TRBV28 | TRBD1 | TGTGCCAGCAAAGACAGGGGAGAAAGGAATTCACCCCTCCACTTT | CASKDRGERNSPLHF
TRBJ1-5 | . | TRBV5-6 | . | TGTGCCAGCAGCTTGGGAGGGATGGAAAATCAGCCCCAGCATTTT | CASSLGGMENQPQHF
TRBJ2-2 | . | TRBV5-8 | TRBD2 | TGTGCCAGCAGCTTGGGACTAGCGGGGGACCGCACCGGGGAGCTGTTTTTT | CASSLGLAGDRTGELFF
TRBJ2-7 | once | TRBV4-1 | . | TGCGCCAGCAGCCAATTACGGGGGAGCTCCTACGAGCAGTACTTC | CASSQLRGSSYEQYF
TRBJ1-1 | . | TRBV4-1 | TRBD1 | TGCGCCAGCAGCCAAGGGACAGGGCGCGGGGCTTTCTTT | CASSQGTGRGAFF
TRBJ2-3 | . | TRBV7-3 | . | TGTGCCAGCAGCTTAAAGGTTTCGGGGCTAGCGATGACAGATACGCAGTATTTT | CASSLKVSGLAMTDTQYF
TRBJ1-4 | . | TRBV27 | . | TGTGCCAGCGGGGCCTGGGGGGGTAATGAAAAACTGTTTTTT | CASGAWGGNEKLFF
TRBJ2-7 | once | TRBV5-1 | . | TGCGCCAGCAGCTTAGAGGGCCACGGCGAGCAGTACTTC | CASSLEGHGEQYF
TRBJ2-7 | . | TRBV11-1 | . | TGTGCCAGCAGCCTACTAGGCGGCTCCTACGAGCAGTACTTC | CASSLLGGSYEQYF
TRBJ1-5 | . | TRBV19 | TRBD1 | TGTGCCAGTAGTATTTCGACAGGGCTAAATCAGCCCCAGCATTTT | CASSISTGLNQPQHF
TRBJ1-4 | . | TRBV6-1 | TRBD1 | TGTGCCAGCACCTCGACAGGGGTTGAAAAACTGTTTTTT | CASTSTGVEKLFF
TRBJ1-1 | . | TRBV2 | . | TGTGCCAGCAGTGAAGGGGGCGTCACTGAAGCTTTCTTT | CASSEGGVTEAFF
TRBJ1-1 | . | TRBV4-1 | TRBD1 | TGCGCCAGCAGCCGGGACAGGGATCTACCCCACACTGAAGCTTTCTTT | CASSRDRDLPHTEAFF
TRBJ2-5 | . | TRBV5-1 | TRBD2 | TGCGCCAGCAGCTCGGGGACGGGGGGGCCTGAGACCCAGTACTTC | CASSSGTGGPETQYF
TRBJ1-2 | few | TRBV19 | TRBD1 | TGTGCCAGTACCCCAGACAGGGGGCAGGGAGGCTACACCTTC | CASTPDRGQGGYTF
TRBJ2-2 | few | TRBV7-2 | . | TGTGCCGGCGGCACGATAAACTCCGGGGAGCTGTTTTTT | CAGGTINSGELFF
TRBJ1-4 | few | TRBV4-1 | TRBD1 | TGCGCCAGCAGCCCCGAGGACAGGGGTGAAAAACTGTTTTTT | CASSPEDRGEKLFF
TRBJ1-6 | . | TRBV19 | . | TGTGCCAGTAGTAGTCAGGGCAGGGATAATTCACCCCTCCACTTT | CASSSQGRDNSPLHF
TRBJ2-7 | . | TRBV6-5 | . | TGTGCCAGCAGTTACTCGGCTAGGGGGATCTACGAGCAGTACTTC | CASSYSARGIYEQYF
TRBJ2-7 | . | TRBV5-1 | TRBD2 | TGCGCCAGCAGCCCGGGAGGTCTCCACCTCCTCGGGAACGAGCAGTACTTC | CASSPGGLHLLGNEQYF
TRBJ2-1 | . | TRBV5-4 | TRBD2 | TGTGCCAGCAGCCCTCGGACTAGCGGGACTGAGCAGTTCTTC | CASSPRTSGTEQFF
TRBJ1-1 | . | TRBV6-2/TRBV6-3 | TRBD1 | TGTGCCAGCAGTTACCGGGTTAAAGAGGGGGCAGTGAACACTGAAGCTTTCTTT | CASSYRVKEGAVNTEAFF
TRBJ1-2 | . | TRBV10-3 | . | TGTGCCACCGCACAGGTTTCTAACTATGGCTACACCTTC | CATAQVSNYGYTF
TRBJ1-6 | . | TRBV6-6 | . | TGTGCCAGCAGGGATTCCGGGACTCGAAACTCACCCCTCCACTTT | CASRDSGTRNSPLHF
TRBJ2-1 | . | TRBV7-8 | . | TGTGCCAGCAGCTTAGATGGTGCGGGGCAATACAATGAGCAGTTCTTC | CASSLDGAGQYNEQFF
TRBJ1-1 | . | TRBV2 | TRBD1 | TGTGCCAGCAGCCGACAGGGGAACACTGAAGCTTTCTTT | CASSRQGNTEAFF
TRBJ2-5 | once | TRBV5-8 | . | TGTGCCAGCAGCCCCTCGGTACAAGAGACCCAGTACTTC | CASSPSVQETQYF
TRBJ2-1 | . | TRBV3-1/TRBV3-2 | . | TGTGCCAGCAGCCAAGCCGCTAGCGATGAGCAGTTCTTC | CASSQAASDEQFF
TRBJ1-1 | . | TRBV18 | TRBD1 | TGTGCCAGCTCACCTTGGACAGGAACAGTCACTGAAGCTTTCTTT | CASSPWTGTVTEAFF
TRBJ1-1 | . | TRBV18 | TRBD1 | TGTGCCAGCTGGGGCAGGGGGGTGAACACTGAAGCTTTCTTT | CASWGRGVNTEAFF
TRBJ2-5 | . | TRBV5-5 | . | TGTGCCAGCAGCTCCCGATATAGACAGGTAGTGGAGACCCAGTACTTC | CASSSRYRQVVETQYF
TRBJ2-7 | . | TRBV6-5 | TRBD1 | TGTGCCAGCAGCCCCTCGGGACAGAGGCCATACGAGCAGTACTTC | CASSPSGQRPYEQYF
TRBJ1-4 | . | TRBV9 | . | TGTGCCAGCAGCCTTCAGACTAATGAAAAACTGTTTTTT | CASSLQTNEKLFF
TRBJ2-1 | . | TRBV4-2 | . | TGTGCCAGCAGCCAAAAGCTAGCGCACAATGAGCAGTTCTTC | CASSQKLAHNEQFF
TRBJ2-5 | . | TRBV6-5 | . | TGTGCCAGCAGAAACAGGGACCAAGAGACCCAGTACTTC | CASRNRDQETQYF
TRBJ1-2 | . | TRBV5-1 | . | TGCGCCAGCAGCAGGGAGGTAGACGGGATCGCGAGCTACACCTTC | CASSREVDGIASYTF
TRBJ2-2 | . | TRBV2 | . | TGTGCCAGCAGTGAGGGCAGCGGGGAGCTGTTTTTT | CASSEGSGELFF
TRBJ2-7 | . | TRBV5-1 | TRBD1 | TGCGCCAGCAGCTTGACGGGACAGGGGTTCAACGAGCAGTACTTC | CASSLTGQGFNEQYF
TRBJ1-1 | . | TRBV4-1 | TRBD1 | TGCGCCAGCAGTCCTGTGGACAGGGTTACTGAAGCTTTCTTT | CASSPVDRVTEAFF
TRBJ2-3 | . | TRBV7-2 | . | TGTGCCAGCAGCATCGACTCGGCCACAGATACGCAGTATTTT | CASSIDSATDTQYF
TRBJ2-1 | . | TRBV11-3 | TRBD2 | TGTGCCAGCAGCCCCGGACTAGTCGATGAGCAGTTCTTC | CASSPGLVDEQFF
TRBJ1-2 | . | TRBV4-2 | TRBD1 | TGTGCCAGCAGTAAGGGGGCGCAGATCTATGGCTACACCTTC | CASSKGAQIYGYTF
TRBJ1-2 | . | TRBV27 | . | TGTGCCAGCAGTTTTTTCCGGAACTATGGCTACACCTTC | CASSFFRNYGYTF